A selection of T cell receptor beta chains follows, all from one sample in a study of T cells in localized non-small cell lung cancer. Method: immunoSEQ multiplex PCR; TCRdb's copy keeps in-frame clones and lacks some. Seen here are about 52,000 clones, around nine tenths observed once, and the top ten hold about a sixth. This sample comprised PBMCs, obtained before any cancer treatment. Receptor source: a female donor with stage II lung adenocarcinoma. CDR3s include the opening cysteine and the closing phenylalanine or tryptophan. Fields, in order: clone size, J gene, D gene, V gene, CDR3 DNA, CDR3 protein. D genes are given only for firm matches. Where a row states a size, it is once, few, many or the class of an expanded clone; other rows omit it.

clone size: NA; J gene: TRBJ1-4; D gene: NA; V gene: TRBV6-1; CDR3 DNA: TGTGCCAGCAGTTCAGACGGCAGGGGAGGCGAAAAACTGTTTTTT; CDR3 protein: CASSSDGRGGEKLFF
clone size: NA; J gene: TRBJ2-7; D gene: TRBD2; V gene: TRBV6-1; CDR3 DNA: TGTGCCAGCGCGGTACTAGCGGGGGTGGAGCAGTACTTC; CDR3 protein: CASAVLAGVEQYF
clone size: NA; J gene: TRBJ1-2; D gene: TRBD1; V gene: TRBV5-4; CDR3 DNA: TGTGCCAGCAGCCCCCCAAGGACAGGGGCCGTCTATGGCTACACCTTC; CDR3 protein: CASSPPRTGAVYGYTF
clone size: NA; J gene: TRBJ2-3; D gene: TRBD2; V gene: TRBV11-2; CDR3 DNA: TGTGCCAGCAGCCACGGGGGGGCTGGCACAGATACGCAGTATTTT; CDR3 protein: CASSHGGAGTDTQYF
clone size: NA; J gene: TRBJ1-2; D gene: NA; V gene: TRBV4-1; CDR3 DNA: TGCGCCAGCAGCCACGTCACAAGGGACTTTTCTGGCTACACCTTC; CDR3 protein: CASSHVTRDFSGYTF
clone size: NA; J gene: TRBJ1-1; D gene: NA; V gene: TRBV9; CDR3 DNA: TGTGCCAGCAGCCTATCAGGACACCTGAACACTGAAGCTTTCTTT; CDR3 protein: CASSLSGHLNTEAFF
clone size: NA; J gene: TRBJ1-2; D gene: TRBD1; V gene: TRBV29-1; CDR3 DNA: TGCAGCGTTCTGTGGGACAGGGGATTTGGTGGCTACACCTTC; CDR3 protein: CSVLWDRGFGGYTF
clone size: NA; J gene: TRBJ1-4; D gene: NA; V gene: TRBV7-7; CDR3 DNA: TGTGCCAGCAGCTCCTCCTCAGCAACTAATGAAAAACTGTTTTTT; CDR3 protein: CASSSSSATNEKLFF
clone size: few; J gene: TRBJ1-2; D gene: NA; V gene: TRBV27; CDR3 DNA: TGTGCCAGCAGTCTACACAAATCGGGGAACTATGGCTACACCTTC; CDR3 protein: CASSLHKSGNYGYTF
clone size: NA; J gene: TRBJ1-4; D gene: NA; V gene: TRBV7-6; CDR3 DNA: TGTGCCAGCAGCTTAGTTCCCGACAGTTCCTTCAATGAAAAACTGTTTTTT; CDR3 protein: CASSLVPDSSFNEKLFF
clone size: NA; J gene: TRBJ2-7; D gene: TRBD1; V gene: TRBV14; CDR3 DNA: TGTGCCAGCAGCCAAGGACAGGGGACCGTGCAGTACTTC; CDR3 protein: CASSQGQGTVQYF
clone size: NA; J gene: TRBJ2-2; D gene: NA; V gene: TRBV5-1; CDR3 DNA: TGCGCCAGCAGCCCACCGGAGAGGGGTGAGACCGGGGAGCTGTTTTTT; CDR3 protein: CASSPPERGETGELFF
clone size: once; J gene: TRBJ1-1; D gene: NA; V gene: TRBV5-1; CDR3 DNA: TGCGCCAGCAGGGACCGGACAGCCCGGGAAACTGAAGCTTTCTTT; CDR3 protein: CASRDRTARETEAFF
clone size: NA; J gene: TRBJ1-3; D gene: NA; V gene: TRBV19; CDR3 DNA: TGTGCCAGTAGTTCCAGTCCAATGAGCTCTGGAAACACCATATATTTT; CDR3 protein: CASSSSPMSSGNTIYF
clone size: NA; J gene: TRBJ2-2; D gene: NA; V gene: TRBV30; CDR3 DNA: TGTGCCTGGTGGCTACCAGGACACCGGGGAGCTGTTTTT; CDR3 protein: CAWWLPGHRGAVF
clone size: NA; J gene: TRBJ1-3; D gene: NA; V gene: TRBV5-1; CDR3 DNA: TGCGCCAGCAGCTTGGATACAGGCTCTGGAAACACCATATATTTT; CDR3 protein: CASSLDTGSGNTIYF
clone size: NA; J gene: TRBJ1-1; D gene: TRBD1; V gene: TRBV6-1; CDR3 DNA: TGTGCCAGCAGTCCCCGGACAGGGGAAGCTGAAGCTTTCTTT; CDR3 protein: CASSPRTGEAEAFF
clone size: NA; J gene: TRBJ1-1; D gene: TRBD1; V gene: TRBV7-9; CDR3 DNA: TGTGCCAGCAGCTTGCGGGACAGCCCTGGAGCCACTGAAGCTTTCTTT; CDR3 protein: CASSLRDSPGATEAFF
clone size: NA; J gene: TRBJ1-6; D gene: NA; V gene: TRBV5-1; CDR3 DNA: TGCGCCAGCAGCGAGGGGGGGGGCCTGAGAAATTCACCCCTCCACTTT; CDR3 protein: CASSEGGGLRNSPLHF
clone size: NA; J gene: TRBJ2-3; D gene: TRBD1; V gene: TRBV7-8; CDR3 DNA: TGTGCCAGCGGCTACACAGGGGACACAGATACGCAGTATTTT; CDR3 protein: CASGYTGDTDTQYF
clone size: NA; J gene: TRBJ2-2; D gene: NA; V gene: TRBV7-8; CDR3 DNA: TGTGCCAGCAGCTTGAGTGGGATTAGCACCGGGGAGCTGTTTTTT; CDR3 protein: CASSLSGISTGELFF
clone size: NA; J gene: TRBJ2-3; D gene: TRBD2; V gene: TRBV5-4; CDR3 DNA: TGTGCCAGCAGCTTGCGACTAGCGGGGACAGATACGCAGTATTTT; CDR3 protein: CASSLRLAGTDTQYF
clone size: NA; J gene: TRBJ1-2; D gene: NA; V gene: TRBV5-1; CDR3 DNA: TGCGCCAGCAGCCCGCCGGAGGGCTATGGCTACACCTTC; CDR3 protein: CASSPPEGYGYTF
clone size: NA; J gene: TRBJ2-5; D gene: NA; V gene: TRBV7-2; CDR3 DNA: TGTGCCAGCAGCCCCCGTTGGGGGCGTCAAGAGACCCAGTACTTC; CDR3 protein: CASSPRWGRQETQYF
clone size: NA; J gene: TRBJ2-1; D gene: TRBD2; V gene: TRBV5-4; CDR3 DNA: TGTGCCAGCAGCTTGGTCAGCGGGGGGGCCAGTGAGCAGTTCTTC; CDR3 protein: CASSLVSGGASEQFF